The T cell receptor (beta chain) described here comes from a study of cytomegalovirus exposure and HLA in healthy donors. Background on the study: Later, an analysis reported that the 110 or so validation repertoires had used the same platform as the approximately 630 first-cohort repertoires.

As concerns this clone: What it binds is not known.

The donors were in the roughly 130-subject validation cohort; that cohort was separate from the 666-subject first cohort. This CDR3 is built from 13 residues. Trimming shortened V by 0 bases and J by 3 bases, and 6 bases separated the two germline ends. Germline V gives CDR1 SEHNR, CDR2 FQNEAQ (reference sequence). General observations from the study: Usually a TCR sequence was rare, but some public TCRs were found in many donors. Reportedly, diagnosis of cytomegalovirus status by the classifier showed high specificity and sensitivity.

The method was immunoSEQ multiplex PCR; TCRdb's version includes in-frame clones alone and lacks a portion of them. This sample carries about 130,000 clones, more than 80% of them seen once, and the ten largest clones take around 6%. The chain employs TRBV7-9 and TRBJ2-7; D is ambiguous. Sequencing was carried out using PBMCs. This TCR came from a woman in her 30s in good health and CMV-seropositive. Here the CDR3 DNA reads TGTGCCAGCAGCTTAGCGGCTGACTACGAGCAGTACTTC. Translation gives CASSLAADYEQYF.